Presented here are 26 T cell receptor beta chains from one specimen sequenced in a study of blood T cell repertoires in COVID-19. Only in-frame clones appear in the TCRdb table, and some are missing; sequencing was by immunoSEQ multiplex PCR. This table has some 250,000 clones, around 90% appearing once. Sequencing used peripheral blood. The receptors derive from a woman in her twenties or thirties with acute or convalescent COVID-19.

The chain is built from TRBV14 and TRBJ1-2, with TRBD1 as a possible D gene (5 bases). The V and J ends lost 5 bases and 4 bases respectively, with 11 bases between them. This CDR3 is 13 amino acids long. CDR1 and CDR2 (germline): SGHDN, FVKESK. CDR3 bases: TGTGCCAGCAGCTCAATCGACAGCTATGGCTACACCTTC. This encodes CASSSIDSYGYTF.

The DNA for the CDR3 is TGCGCCAGAGACCCCACAGGATTCAATCAGCCCCAGCATTTT. It is translated as CARDPTGFNQPQHF. The genes are TRBV23-1 and TRBJ1-5; tentative D call: TRBD1 (5 bases). TRBV23-1 counts as an open reading frame of uncertain function. This CDR3 comprises 14 residues. The germline V and J ends were trimmed by 9 bases and 3 bases, with 15 bases remaining between them.

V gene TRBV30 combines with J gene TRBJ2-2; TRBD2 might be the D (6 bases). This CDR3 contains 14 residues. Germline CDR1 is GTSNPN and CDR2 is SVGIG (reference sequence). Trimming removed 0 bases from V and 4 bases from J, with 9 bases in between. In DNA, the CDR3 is TGTGCCTGGAGTGTACTAGCTGCCACCGGGGAGCTGTTTTTT. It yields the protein CAWSVLAATGELFF.

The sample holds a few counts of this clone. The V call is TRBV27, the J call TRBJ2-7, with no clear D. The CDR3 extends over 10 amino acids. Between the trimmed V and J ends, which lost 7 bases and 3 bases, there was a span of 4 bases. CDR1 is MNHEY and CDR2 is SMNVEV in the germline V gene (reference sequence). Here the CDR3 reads CASIHYEQYF. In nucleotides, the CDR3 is TGTGCCAGCATCCACTACGAGCAGTACTTC.

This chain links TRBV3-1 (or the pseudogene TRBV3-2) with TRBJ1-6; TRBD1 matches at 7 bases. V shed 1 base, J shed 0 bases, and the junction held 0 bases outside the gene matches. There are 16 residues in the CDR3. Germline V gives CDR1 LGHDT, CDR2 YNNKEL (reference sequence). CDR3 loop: CASSQGDSSYNSPLHF. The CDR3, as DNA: TGTGCCAGCAGCCAAGGGGACAGCTCCTATAATTCACCCCTCCACTTT.

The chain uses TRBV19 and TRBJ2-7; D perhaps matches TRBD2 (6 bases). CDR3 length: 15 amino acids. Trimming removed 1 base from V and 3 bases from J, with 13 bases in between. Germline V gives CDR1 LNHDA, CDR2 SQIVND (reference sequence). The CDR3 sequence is CASSIAIGGYYEQYF. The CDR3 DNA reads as TGTGCCAGTAGTATAGCAATAGGAGGGTACTACGAGCAGTACTTC.

The CDR3 here is CASSQDYSGVFNEQFF. The CDR3 nucleotides read TGTGCCAGCAGCCAAGATTACTCGGGAGTATTCAATGAGCAGTTCTTC. This chain connects TRBV14 to TRBJ2-1, with a tentative D call TRBD2 (6 bases). From germline, CDR1 is SGHDN and CDR2 FVKESK. V lost 0 bases to trimming and J lost 6 bases, with 15 bases between them. The CDR3 sequence is 16 residues long.

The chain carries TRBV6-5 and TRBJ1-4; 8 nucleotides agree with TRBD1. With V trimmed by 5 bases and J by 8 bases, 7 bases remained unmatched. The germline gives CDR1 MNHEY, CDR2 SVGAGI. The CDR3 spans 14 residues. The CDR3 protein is CASSNRGRTEKLFF. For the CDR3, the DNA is TGTGCCAGCAGTAACAGGGGGAGAACCGAAAAACTGTTTTTT.

CDR3 sequence reads: CSASRQDYTEAFF. CDR3 coding DNA: TGCAGTGCTAGTAGACAGGATTACACTGAAGCTTTCTTT. The chain links TRBV20-1 to TRBJ1-1, with a weak D call TRBD1 (6 bases). CDR1 and CDR2 (germline): DFQATT, SNEGSKA (reference sequence). The V and J ends lost 3 bases and 3 bases respectively, with 11 bases between them. The CDR3 extends over 13 amino acids.

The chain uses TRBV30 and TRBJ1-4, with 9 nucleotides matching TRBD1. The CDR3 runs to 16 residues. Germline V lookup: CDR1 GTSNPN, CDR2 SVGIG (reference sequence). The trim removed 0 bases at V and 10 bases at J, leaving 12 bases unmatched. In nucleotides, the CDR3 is TGTGCCTGGAGTGTATGGGGGACAGGGAATGGTGGAAAACTGTTTTTT. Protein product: CAWSVWGTGNGGKLFF.

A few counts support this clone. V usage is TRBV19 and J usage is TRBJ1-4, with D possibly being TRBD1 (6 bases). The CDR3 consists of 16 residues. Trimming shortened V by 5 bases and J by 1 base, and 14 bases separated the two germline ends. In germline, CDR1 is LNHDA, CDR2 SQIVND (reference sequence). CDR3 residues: CASSSGGLITNEKLFF. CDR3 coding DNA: TGTGCCAGTAGTTCCGGGGGGCTGATAACTAATGAAAAACTGTTTTTT. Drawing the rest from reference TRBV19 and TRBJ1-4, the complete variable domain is DGGITQSPKYLFRKEGQNVTLSCEQNLNHDAMYWYRQDPGQGLRLIYYSQIVNDFQKGDIAEGYSVSREKKESFPLTVTSAQKNPTAFYLCASSSGGLITNEKLFFGSGTQLSVL.

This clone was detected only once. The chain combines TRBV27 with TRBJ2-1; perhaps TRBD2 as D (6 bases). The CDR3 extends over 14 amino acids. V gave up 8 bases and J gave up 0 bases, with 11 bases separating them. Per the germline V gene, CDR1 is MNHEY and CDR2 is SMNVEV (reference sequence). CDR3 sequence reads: CASQRASSYNEQFF. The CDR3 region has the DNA TGTGCCAGCCAGCGGGCAAGCTCCTACAATGAGCAGTTCTTC.

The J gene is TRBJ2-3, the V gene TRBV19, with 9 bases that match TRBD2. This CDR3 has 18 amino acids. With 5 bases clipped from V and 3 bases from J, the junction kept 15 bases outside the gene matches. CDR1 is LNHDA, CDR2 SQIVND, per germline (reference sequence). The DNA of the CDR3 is TGTGCCAGTAGTCAGGGTCGGCTAGCGGGGAGAGGGACAGATACGCAGTATTTT. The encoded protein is CASSQGRLAGRGTDTQYF.

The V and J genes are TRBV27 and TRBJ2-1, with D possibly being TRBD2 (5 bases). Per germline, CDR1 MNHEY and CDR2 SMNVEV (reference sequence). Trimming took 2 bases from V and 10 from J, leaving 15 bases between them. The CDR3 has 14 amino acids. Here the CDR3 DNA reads TGTGCCAGCAGTTTAAACCGCGGGCTAAGAGAGCAGTTCTTC. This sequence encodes CASSLNRGLREQFF.

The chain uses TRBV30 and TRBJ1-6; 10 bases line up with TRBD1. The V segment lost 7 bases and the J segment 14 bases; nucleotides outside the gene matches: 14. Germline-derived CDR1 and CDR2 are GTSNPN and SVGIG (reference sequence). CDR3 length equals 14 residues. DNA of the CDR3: TGTGCCTACGAACTGGGGACAGGGGAATTCACCCTCCACTTT. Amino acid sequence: CAYELGTGEFTLHF. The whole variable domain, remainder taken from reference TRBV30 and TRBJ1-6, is SQTIHQWPATLVQPVGSPLSLECTVEGTSNPNLYWYRQAAGRGLQLLFYSVGIGQISSEVPQNLSASRPQDRQFILSSKKLLLSDSGFYLCAYELGTGEFTLHFGNGTRLTVT.

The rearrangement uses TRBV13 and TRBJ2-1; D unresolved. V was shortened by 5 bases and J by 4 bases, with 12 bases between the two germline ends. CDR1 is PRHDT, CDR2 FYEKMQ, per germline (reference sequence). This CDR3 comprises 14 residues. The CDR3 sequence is CASSAVQAYNEQFF. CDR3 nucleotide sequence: TGTGCCAGCAGCGCGGTGCAAGCTTACAATGAGCAGTTCTTC.

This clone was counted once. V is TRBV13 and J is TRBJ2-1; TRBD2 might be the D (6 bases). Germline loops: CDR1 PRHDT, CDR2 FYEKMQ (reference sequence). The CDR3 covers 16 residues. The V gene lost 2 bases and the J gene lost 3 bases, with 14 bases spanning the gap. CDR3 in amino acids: CASSLSLQDYYNEQFF. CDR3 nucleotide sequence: TGTGCCAGCAGCTTAAGCCTCCAGGACTACTACAATGAGCAGTTCTTC.

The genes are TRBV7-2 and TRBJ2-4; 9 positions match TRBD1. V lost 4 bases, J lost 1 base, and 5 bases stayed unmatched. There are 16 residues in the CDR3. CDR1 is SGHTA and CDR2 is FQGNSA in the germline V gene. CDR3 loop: CASSSTGGKAKNIQYF. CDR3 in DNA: TGTGCCAGCAGCTCCACAGGGGGCAAGGCCAAAAACATTCAGTACTTC.

The CDR3 sequence is CASSVAGELFF. The CDR3 region has the DNA TGTGCCAGCAGCGTAGCGGGGGAGCTGTTTTTT. V is TRBV9 and J is TRBJ2-2; no clear D gene. Germline V lookup: CDR1 SGDLS, CDR2 YYNGEE. Trimming took off 0 bases at V and 8 bases at J, with 2 bases between the two ends. This CDR3 region has 11 residues.

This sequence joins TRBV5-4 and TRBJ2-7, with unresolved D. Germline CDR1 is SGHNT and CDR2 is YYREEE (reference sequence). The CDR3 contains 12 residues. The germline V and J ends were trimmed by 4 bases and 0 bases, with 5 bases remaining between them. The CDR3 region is CASSQDSYEQYF. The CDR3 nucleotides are TGTGCCAGCAGCCAGGACTCCTACGAGCAGTACTTC.

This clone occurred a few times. Here the CDR3 DNA reads TGTGCCAGCAGCCTGGGGGCAGGGGTGGTTTGGAACACCATATATTTT. Its translation: CASSLGAGVVWNTIYF. This chain uses TRBV3-1 (or the pseudogene TRBV3-2) with TRBJ1-3; D possibly corresponds to TRBD1 (6 bases). V was cut by 4 bases and J by 7 bases, with 20 bases left in between. Germline CDR1 is LGHDT and CDR2 is YNNKEL (reference sequence). The length of the CDR3 is 16 residues.

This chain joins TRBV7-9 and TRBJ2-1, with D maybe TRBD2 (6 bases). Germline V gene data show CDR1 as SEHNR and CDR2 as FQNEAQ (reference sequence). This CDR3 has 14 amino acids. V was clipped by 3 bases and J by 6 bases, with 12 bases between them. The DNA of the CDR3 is TGTGCCAGCAGCTTCGCGGGGCCGCCCAATGAGCAGTTCTTC. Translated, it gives CASSFAGPPNEQFF. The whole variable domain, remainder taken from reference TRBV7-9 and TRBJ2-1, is DTGVSQNPRHKITKRGQNVTFRCDPISEHNRLYWYRQTLGQGPEFLTYFQNEAQLEKSRLLSDRFSAERPKGSFSTLEIQRTEQGDSAMYLCASSFAGPPNEQFFGPGTRLTVL.

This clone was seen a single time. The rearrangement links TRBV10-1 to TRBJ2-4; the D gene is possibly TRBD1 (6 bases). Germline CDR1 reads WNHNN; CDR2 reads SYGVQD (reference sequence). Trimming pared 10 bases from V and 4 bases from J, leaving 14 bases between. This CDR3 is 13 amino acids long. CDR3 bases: TGCGCCACCGGGACACCGCCTAAAAACATTCAGTACTTC. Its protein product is CATGTPPKNIQYF.

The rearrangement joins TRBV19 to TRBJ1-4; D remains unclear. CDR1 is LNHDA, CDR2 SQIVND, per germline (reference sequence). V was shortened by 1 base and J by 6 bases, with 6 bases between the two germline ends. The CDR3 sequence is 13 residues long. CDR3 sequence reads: CASSIGPYEKLFF. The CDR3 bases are TGTGCCAGTAGTATAGGGCCTTATGAAAAACTGTTTTTT.

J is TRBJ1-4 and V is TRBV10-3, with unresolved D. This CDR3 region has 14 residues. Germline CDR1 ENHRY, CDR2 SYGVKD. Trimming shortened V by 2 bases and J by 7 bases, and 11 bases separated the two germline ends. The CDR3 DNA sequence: TGTGCCATCAGTGAGGGCCAGGCCTCTGAAAAACTGTTTTTT. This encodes CAISEGQASEKLFF.

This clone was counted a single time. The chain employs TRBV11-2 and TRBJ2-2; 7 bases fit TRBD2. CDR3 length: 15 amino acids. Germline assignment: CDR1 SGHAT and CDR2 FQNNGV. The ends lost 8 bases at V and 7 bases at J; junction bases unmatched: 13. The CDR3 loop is CASGSSGIGVGELFF. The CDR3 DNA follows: TGTGCCAGCGGTTCAAGCGGGATAGGGGTCGGGGAGCTGTTTTTT.